A single sample gave rise to the 5 T cell receptor beta chains below, sequenced in a study of human T cells and chemical hapten exposure. Via MiXCR, TCRdb re-called the RACE reads, giving one row per CDR3 protein. This table holds around 75,000 distinct CDR3 sequences, about 12% found once. The sample's time point: patch test 1, 2 weeks after DPC sensitization. Described treatment: therapeutic diphenylcyclopropenone sensitization with weekly scalp DPC. Sequenced here: whole blood, sampled in connection with sensitization to the hapten diphenylcyclopropenone (DPC). The source of these receptors is a woman aged 55-69 years with alopecia areata. Some clones in this sample may be carry-over from other donors' samples.

This sequence joins TRBV3-1 and TRBJ2-1, with D possibly TRBD2 on 5 matching bases. Germline lookup yields CDR1 LGHDT and CDR2 YNNKEL (reference sequence). Trimming took off 1 base at V and 10 bases at J, with 8 bases between the two ends. This CDR3 has 12 amino acids. CDR3 sequence: CASSQGTGEQFF. The CDR3 DNA is TGTGCCAGCAGCCAAGGAACGGGGGAGCAGTTCTTC.

J is TRBJ1-2 and V is TRBV19; a weak D match, TRBD1 (6 bases). The V end was cut by 10 bases, the J end by 4 bases, with 16 bases between. CDR1 is LNHDA and CDR2 is SQIVND in the germline V gene (reference sequence). This CDR3 has 13 amino acids. The DNA for the CDR3 is TGTGCCACTTACCGGGACACTTTCTATGGCTACACCTTC. Its protein product is CATYRDTFYGYTF.

The chain links TRBV7-6 to TRBJ2-1, with D possibly being TRBD2 (6 bases). Germline CDR1 SGHVS, CDR2 FNYEAQ. This CDR3 has 16 amino acids. The V and J ends lost 4 bases and 5 bases respectively, with 18 bases between them. The CDR3 DNA reads as TGTGCCAGCAGCTCACGGGACTTTTACCGAAACAATGAGCAGTTCTTC. Its protein is CASSSRDFYRNNEQFF. The entire variable domain, with the rest obtained from reference TRBV7-6 and TRBJ2-1, is as follows: GAGVSQSPRYKVTKRGQDVALRCDPISGHVSLYWYRQALGQGPEFLTYFNYEAQQDKSGLPNDRFSAERPEGSISTLTIQRTEQRDSAMYRCASSSRDFYRNNEQFFGPGTRLTVL.

The V and J genes are TRBV3-1 and TRBJ2-5; TRBD1 aligns across 9 bases. CDR3 length: 12 residues. CDR1 is LGHDT, CDR2 YNNKEL, per germline (reference sequence). Trimming took 6 bases from V and 7 from J; bases not matched to a gene: 3. The CDR3, as DNA: TGTGCCAGCAGGGGACAGGGCGCGACCCAGTACTTC. Amino acids: CASRGQGATQYF.

This clonotype was detected many times. V gene TRBV4-1 combines with J gene TRBJ1-1; D might be TRBD1 (6 bases). Germline V lookup: CDR1 MGHRA, CDR2 YSYEKL. The germline V and J ends were trimmed by 4 bases and 7 bases, with 10 bases remaining between them. The CDR3 sequence is 12 residues long. CDR3 bases: TGCGCCAGCAGCCGAGGGGGAGTTGAAGCTTTCTTT. It codes for CASSRGGVEAFF.